A selection of T cell receptor beta chains follows, all from one sample in a study of response to subunit inactivated influenza vaccine. Each CDR3 protein gets one entry after TCRdb re-called the RT-PCR reads with MiXCR. The data contain 450,000 to 600,000 distinct CDR3 sequences, about 7.6% of them singletons. Sequenced here: PBMCs from blood, sampled around 25 months after vaccination. These receptors came from a man aged 50 to 69 who received an inactivated influenza vaccine. CDR3s include the opening cysteine and the closing phenylalanine or tryptophan. D genes are given only for firm matches. Clone size is shown for a subset of rows, as once, few, many or a class of expanded clone.

. | TRBJ2-5 | TRBV4-2 | few | TGTGCCAGCAGCCAGGGGGCCAGACGCCAAGAGACCCAGTACTTC | CASSQGARRQETQYF
. | TRBJ1-6 | TRBV27 | . | TGTGCCAGCAGTTTAGAGGGCGCCTATAATTCACCCCTCCACTTT | CASSLEGAYNSPLHF
. | TRBJ2-7 | TRBV2 | few | TGTGCCAGCGGGGGAGACGTCGACTACGAGCAGTACTTC | CASGGDVDYEQYF
. | TRBJ1-4 | TRBV29-1 | few | TGCAGCGTTGGACCCCGGGGAAGCGGTGAAAAACTGTTTTTT | CSVGPRGSGEKLFF
. | TRBJ2-5 | TRBV3-1 | few | TGTGCCAGCAGCCAAGATTGGGCAGGCGAGACCCAGTACTTC | CASSQDWAGETQYF
TRBD2 | TRBJ2-1 | TRBV20-1 | . | TGCAGTGCTATAAATAGCGGGGGGGCTTTTGAGCAGTTCTTC | CSAINSGGAFEQFF
. | TRBJ2-1 | TRBV6-1 | . | TGTGCCAGCAGGGACCCTTACAATGAGCAGTTCTTC | CASRDPYNEQFF
. | TRBJ2-2 | TRBV12-3/TRBV12-4 | many | TGTGCCAGCAGCCTCTTGGTCACCGGGGAGCTGTTTTTT | CASSLLVTGELFF
. | TRBJ1-4 | TRBV2 | many | TGTGCCAGCAGTGAACGGAACCAGGGTAGTGAAAAACTGTTTTTT | CASSERNQGSEKLFF
TRBD2 | TRBJ2-1 | TRBV12-3/TRBV12-4 | many | TGTGCCAGCAGTTCCTTTAGCGGGAGGGGTAGGGATGAGCAGTTCTTC | CASSSFSGRGRDEQFF